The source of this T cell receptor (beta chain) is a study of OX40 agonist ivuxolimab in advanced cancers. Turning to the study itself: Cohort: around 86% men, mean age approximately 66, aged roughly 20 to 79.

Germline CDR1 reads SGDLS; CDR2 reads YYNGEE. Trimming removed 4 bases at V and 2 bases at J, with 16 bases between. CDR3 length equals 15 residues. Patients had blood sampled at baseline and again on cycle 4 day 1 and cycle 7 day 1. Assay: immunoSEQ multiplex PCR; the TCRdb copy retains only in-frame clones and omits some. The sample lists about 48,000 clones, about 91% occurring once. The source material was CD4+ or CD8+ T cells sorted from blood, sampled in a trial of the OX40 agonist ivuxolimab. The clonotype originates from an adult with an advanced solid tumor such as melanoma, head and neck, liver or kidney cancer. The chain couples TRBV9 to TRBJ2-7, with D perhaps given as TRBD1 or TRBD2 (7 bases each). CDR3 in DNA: TGTGCCAGCAGCCCCCGGGGGGACAGTACCTACGAGCAGTACTTC. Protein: CASSPRGDSTYEQYF.